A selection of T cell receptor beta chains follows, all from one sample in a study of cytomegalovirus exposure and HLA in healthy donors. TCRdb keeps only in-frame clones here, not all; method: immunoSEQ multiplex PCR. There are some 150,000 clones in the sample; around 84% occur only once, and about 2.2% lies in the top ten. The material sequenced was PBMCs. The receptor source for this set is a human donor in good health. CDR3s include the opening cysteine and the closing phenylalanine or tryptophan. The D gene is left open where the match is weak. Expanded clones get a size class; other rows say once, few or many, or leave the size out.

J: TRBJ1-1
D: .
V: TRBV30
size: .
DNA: TGTGCCTGGACAAAAGGCGGGTACAACACTGAAGCTTTCTTT
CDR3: CAWTKGGYNTEAFF

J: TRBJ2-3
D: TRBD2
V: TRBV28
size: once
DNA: TGTGCCAGCAACCTACTAGCGGGAGGGCCGGGTACGCAGTATTTT
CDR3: CASNLLAGGPGTQYF

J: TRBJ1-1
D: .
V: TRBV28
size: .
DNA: TGTGCCAGCAGTTTAACAGGGAACACTGAAGCTTTCTTT
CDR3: CASSLTGNTEAFF

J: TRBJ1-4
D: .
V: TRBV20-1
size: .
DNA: TGCAGTGCGGGCAGGGCTGAAAAACTGTTTTTT
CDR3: CSAGRAEKLFF

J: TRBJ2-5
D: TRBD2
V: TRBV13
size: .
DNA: TGTGCCAGCAGCTCGCGGGGGGAGGAGACCCAGTACTTC
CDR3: CASSSRGEETQYF

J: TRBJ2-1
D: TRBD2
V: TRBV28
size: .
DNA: TGTGCCAGCAGTCCTGGGACTAGCGGGAGCTTTGGAAGTGAGCAGTTCTTC
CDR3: CASSPGTSGSFGSEQFF

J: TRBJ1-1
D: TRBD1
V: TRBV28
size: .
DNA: TGTGCCAGCAGTCCGCCGACAGGGCGGACTGAAGCTTTCTTT
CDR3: CASSPPTGRTEAFF

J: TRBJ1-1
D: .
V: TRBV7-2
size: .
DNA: TGTGCCAGCAGCTTAGCCCCGGGGTACACTGAAGCTTTCTTT
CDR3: CASSLAPGYTEAFF

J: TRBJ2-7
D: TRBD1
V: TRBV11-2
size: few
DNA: TGTGCCAGCAGTTTGGGGACAGGGGGAGTCGACTCCTACGAGCAGTACTTC
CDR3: CASSLGTGGVDSYEQYF

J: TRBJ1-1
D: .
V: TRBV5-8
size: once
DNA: TGTGCCAGCAGCTTGAATGAGGGAAACACTGAAGCTTTCTTT
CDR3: CASSLNEGNTEAFF

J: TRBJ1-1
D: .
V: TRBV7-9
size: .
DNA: TGTGCCAGCAGCGTTATAACCAGCGTGGCTTTCTTT
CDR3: CASSVITSVAFF

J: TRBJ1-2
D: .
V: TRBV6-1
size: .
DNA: TGTGCCATCTTAAAACGACAGGACGGGCCTAGGGGCTACACCTTC
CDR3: CAILKRQDGPRGYTF

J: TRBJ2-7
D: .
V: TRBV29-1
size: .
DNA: TGCAGCGTTGAAGAGGGCAGGGGGGACGAGCAGTACTTC
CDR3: CSVEEGRGDEQYF

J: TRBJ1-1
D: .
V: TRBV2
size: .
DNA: TGTGCCAGCAACTTGGACAAGAACACTGAAGCTTTCTTT
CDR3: CASNLDKNTEAFF

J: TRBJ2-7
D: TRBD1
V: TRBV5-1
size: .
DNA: TGCGCCAGCAGCTTGGGCAGGGGGCTGCTCAAGAGCTCCTACGAGCAGTACTTC
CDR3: CASSLGRGLLKSSYEQYF

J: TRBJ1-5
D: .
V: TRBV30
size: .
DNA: TGTGCCTGGAGTGCCCAGGGCAACCAGCCCCAGCATTTT
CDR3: CAWSAQGNQPQHF

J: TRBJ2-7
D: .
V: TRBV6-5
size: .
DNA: TGTGCCAGCAGTTATGGGGGGTTGCAGTACTTC
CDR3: CASSYGGLQYF

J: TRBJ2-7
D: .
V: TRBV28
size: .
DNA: TGTGCCAGCAGTTTAACTATTAACTACGAGCAGTACTTC
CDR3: CASSLTINYEQYF

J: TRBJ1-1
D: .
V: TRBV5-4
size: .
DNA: TGTGCCAGCAACTCCCCCCCGAACACTGAAGCTTTCTTT
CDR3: CASNSPPNTEAFF

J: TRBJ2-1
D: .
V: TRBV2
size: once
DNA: TGTGCCAGCTCACTGGGGGCCAATGAGCAGTTCTTC
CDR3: CASSLGANEQFF